This TCR beta chain was retrieved from a study of blood T cell repertoires in COVID-19 (dated by TCRdb to 2020 to 2021). Study-level background: The collaborator samples originated in the United States, Italy and Spain and spanned the acute and convalescent phases of COVID-19. HLA class I and class II types, where available, came from metadata supplied by the sample provider rather than from assay-based typing. A de-identified subject ID, COVID-19 status, age in years and sex were almost always included in the sample metadata. Samples were obtained from the ongoing ImmuneRACE study (first 160 participants) and from some 1,300 subjects provided by 6 global collaborators. The prospective study material was composed of cDNA or gDNA derived from T cells, B-cell-depleted T cells, or PBMCs. Subjects who had been exposed to COVID-19, were actively infected with it, or had recovered from it provided the deeply sampled blood TCRbeta repertoires that made up the dataset. The repertoires were released in a freely available public database intended as a resource for research on the immune response to SARS-CoV-2. On the study overall, not on this receptor specifically: The amount of clinical and demographic metadata varied by source and participant and was provided uncurated.

The germline ends are 12 bases apart after V is trimmed by 7 bases and J by 0 bases. The cysteine opens and the phenylalanine closes a CDR3 of 15 amino acids. Only the CDR3 region is kept as DNA, spanning 45 bases read in frame from base 1. Sequences LNHDA (CDR1) and SQIVND (CDR2) are obtained from the germline V gene (reference sequence). Of note for this clone: The clone's antigen remains unknown. Base qualities are missing; no much larger clone stands one base away.

One collaborating source in Seattle enrolled patients while the patients were actively infected and followed the patients over time throughout the course of disease. Whole blood was collected in K2EDTA tubes by collaborating institutions according to the institutions' own protocols. For TCRbeta analysis, collaborators shipped samples as frozen whole blood, isolated PBMCs, or DNA extracted from either of those sample types. The immunoSEQ Assay, a bias-controlled multiplex PCR, was used to amplify TCRbeta CDR3 regions from genomic DNA. In the authors' own workflow: Nucleated cell counts per sample were estimated from amplification of reference gene primers within the assay. To quantify the absolute abundance of each unique TCRbeta CDR3 rearrangement, sequence reads were collapsed and filtered. For each sample, productive Simpson clonality was calculated by taking the square root of Simpson's diversity index across productive rearrangements. The source is immuneACCESS, and TCRdb retained only in-frame sequences with V and J called. Part of the clones is not carried over; for the studies checked, unresolved V genes explain less than half of this, and the remainder is unexplained. That table furnishes V, J and clone size, whereas the DNA furnished D and trimming. The sample table holds about 94,000 clones, of which around two thirds were seen once. 3% to 4.5% of the sample rests with the top ten.

The sequence derives from a man between 65 and 85 years old with COVID-19, enrolled during active disease. The rearranged segments are TRBV19 and TRBJ2-2; the D gene is perhaps TRBD1, on 5 matching bases. The sample taken for sequencing was peripheral blood. The CDR3 is CASIKSRANTGELFF. The DNA is as follows: TGTGCCAGTATTAAGAGCAGGGCGAACACCGGGGAGCTGTTTTTT.